A selection of T cell receptor beta chains follows, all from one sample in a study of blood T cells in healthy people across ages. TCRdb reanalysed the 5' RACE reads using MiXCR and keeps one entry per CDR3 protein. The sample has about 970,000 distinct CDR3 sequences, roughly 47% seen once. Material: blood. Receptors originate from a woman aged 55-69 years in good health. Both conserved end residues are part of each CDR3. D genes are given only for firm matches. Not all rows give a size; the values are once, few, many and, for expanded clones, a class.

D | J | V | size | CDR3 | DNA
. | TRBJ2-3 | TRBV10-3 | . | CAIAAGARGLDTQYF | TGTGCCATTGCTGCTGGGGCCAGGGGATTAGATACGCAGTATTTT
. | TRBJ2-7 | TRBV24-1 | . | CATSDPRGAPYEQYF | TGTGCCACCAGTGATCCCCGAGGGGCGCCCTACGAGCAGTACTTC
TRBD2 | TRBJ2-7 | TRBV29-1 | few | CSVRERETYEQYF | TGCAGCGTCCGGGAGCGGGAGACCTACGAGCAGTACTTC
TRBD2 | TRBJ2-7 | TRBV2 | few | CATTSGTDYEQYF | TGTGCCACCACTAGCGGGACGGACTACGAGCAGTACTTC
TRBD1 | TRBJ2-4 | TRBV5-1 | once | CASSLSGGGKNIQYF | TGCGCCAGCAGCTTGTCAGGGGGCGGCAAAAACATTCAGTACTTC
TRBD2 | TRBJ2-2 | TRBV20-1 | . | CSARDILAGDPGELFF | TGCAGTGCTAGAGATATTCTAGCGGGAGATCCCGGGGAGCTGTTTTTT
TRBD2 | TRBJ2-7 | TRBV6-2/TRBV6-3 | . | CASSYVLAGRSAYEQYF | TGTGCCAGCAGTTACGTATTAGCGGGAAGATCAGCGTACGAGCAGTACTTC
. | TRBJ2-5 | TRBV15 | few | CATDRRRAGTETQYF | TGTGCCACGGACAGACGACGAGCGGGAACGGAGACCCAGTACTTC
. | TRBJ2-1 | TRBV7-2 | . | CASSVTRYEQFF | TGTGCCAGCAGCGTGACTAGGTATGAGCAGTTCTTC
TRBD2 | TRBJ2-3 | TRBV29-1 | . | CSVEGTSGTDTQYF | TGCAGCGTGGAGGGGACTAGCGGCACAGATACGCAGTATTTT
TRBD2 | TRBJ2-3 | TRBV28 | . | CASSWRGRATDTQYF | TGTGCCAGCAGTTGGCGCGGGAGGGCTACAGATACGCAGTATTTT
TRBD1 | TRBJ2-7 | TRBV20-1 | few | CSARDISRGLDEQYF | TGCAGTGCTAGAGATATCAGCAGGGGGCTTGACGAGCAGTACTTC
TRBD2 | TRBJ2-1 | TRBV25-1 | . | CASSASGGGNEQFF | TGTGCCAGCAGTGCTAGCGGGGGAGGCAATGAGCAGTTCTTC
. | TRBJ2-1 | TRBV24-1 | . | CATSRDNSHNEQFF | TGTGCCACTTCCCGGGACAACTCCCACAATGAGCAGTTCTTC
TRBD1 | TRBJ1-5 | TRBV28 | . | CASSTRRTGHSNQPQHF | TGTGCCAGCAGTACCCGCCGGACAGGGCATAGCAATCAGCCCCAGCATTTT
TRBD1 | TRBJ1-1 | TRBV7-2 | . | CASTFGTAVTEAFF | TGTGCCAGCACCTTTGGGACAGCGGTCACTGAAGCTTTCTTT
. | TRBJ2-4 | TRBV6-2/TRBV6-3 | . | CASGYSVGIQYF | TGTGCCAGCGGTTACAGCGTGGGCATTCAGTACTTC
. | TRBJ1-5 | TRBV12-3/TRBV12-4 | . | CASSFSGGHGQPQHF | TGTGCCAGCAGTTTCTCCGGGGGCCACGGGCAGCCCCAGCATTTT
. | TRBJ2-7 | TRBV20-1 | . | CSASILGSDYEQYF | TGCAGTGCTAGCATTCTCGGGTCCGACTACGAGCAGTACTTC
. | TRBJ2-7 | TRBV5-1 | few | CASSLAGTPGEQYF | TGCGCCAGCAGCTTGGCGGGGACTCCGGGGGAGCAGTACTTC
TRBD2 | TRBJ2-1 | TRBV6-2/TRBV6-3 | . | CASRVAGGRYNEQFF | TGTGCCAGCAGAGTAGCGGGAGGTCGTTACAATGAGCAGTTCTTC
. | TRBJ2-7 | TRBV5-6 | . | CASSLEGSPFEQYF | TGTGCCAGCAGCTTGGAGGGTAGTCCCTTCGAGCAGTACTTC
. | TRBJ2-5 | TRBV7-2 | . | CASSIPPPRGGTQYF | TGTGCCAGCAGCATCCCTCCTCCGAGGGGCGGGACCCAGTACTTC
. | TRBJ2-7 | TRBV11-2 | . | CASTPGALSSYEQYF | TGTGCCAGCACCCCAGGGGCCCTTAGCTCCTACGAGCAGTACTTC
TRBD2 | TRBJ2-7 | TRBV11-3 | many | CASSQGLAVTYEQYF | TGTGCCAGCAGCCAGGGACTAGCGGTAACCTACGAGCAGTACTTC
. | TRBJ2-7 | TRBV28 | . | CASSSTTLTYEQYF | TGTGCCAGCAGTTCGACGACGCTTACCTACGAGCAGTACTTC
. | TRBJ1-1 | TRBV10-3 | . | CAISVSGTEAFF | TGTGCCATCAGTGTGAGCGGAACTGAAGCTTTCTTT
. | TRBJ1-4 | TRBV5-1 | many | CASSLDATNEKLFF | TGCGCCAGCAGCTTGGATGCAACTAATGAAAAACTGTTTTTT
TRBD2 | TRBJ2-7 | TRBV6-2/TRBV6-3 | . | CASSWTSGGDYEQYF | TGTGCCAGCAGTTGGACTAGCGGAGGAGACTACGAGCAGTACTTC
. | TRBJ2-7 | TRBV4-1 | few | CASSQEQGTPSEEQYF | TGCGCCAGCAGCCAAGAACAGGGAACCCCCTCGGAAGAGCAGTACTTC
TRBD2 | TRBJ2-7 | TRBV4-2 | few | CASSQDQRESYEQYF | TGTGCCAGCAGCCAAGACCAGCGGGAGAGCTACGAGCAGTACTTC
TRBD2 | TRBJ2-1 | TRBV4-3 | few | CASSQDRGGRGYNEQFF | TGCGCCAGCAGCCAAGATAGAGGCGGGAGAGGATACAATGAGCAGTTCTTC
. | TRBJ2-7 | TRBV30 | . | CACQRDEQYF | TGTGCCTGCCAACGGGACGAGCAGTACTTC
. | TRBJ2-7 | TRBV29-1 | few | CSVAASFDEQYF | TGCAGCGTTGCGGCTAGTTTCGACGAGCAGTACTTC
TRBD1 | TRBJ1-2 | TRBV6-2/TRBV6-3 | once | CASRLTGTYGYTF | TGTGCCAGCAGGCTGACAGGGACCTATGGCTACACCTTC
. | TRBJ2-3 | TRBV7-9 | few | CASSSPDSPSTDTQYF | TGTGCCAGCAGCTCCCCGGACAGTCCTAGCACAGATACGCAGTATTTT
. | TRBJ2-4 | TRBV12-3/TRBV12-4 | . | CASSLWGRANKNIQYF | TGTGCCAGCAGCCTGTGGGGCAGGGCGAACAAAAACATTCAGTACTTC
TRBD2 | TRBJ2-4 | TRBV9 | once | CASSVGSGREYNEQYF | TGTGCCAGCAGCGTAGGTAGCGGGAGGGAGTACAATGAGCAGTACTTC
. | TRBJ2-1 | TRBV11-2 | . | CASREAFYNEQFF | TGTGCCAGCAGGGAGGCATTCTACAATGAGCAGTTCTTC
. | TRBJ2-5 | TRBV20-1 | . | CSVTGLVGNQETQYF | TGCAGTGTGACAGGACTCGTAGGTAACCAAGAGACCCAGTACTTC
. | TRBJ2-5 | TRBV5-6 | few | CASSFWGAREETQYF | TGTGCCAGCAGCTTTTGGGGGGCGCGAGAAGAGACCCAGTACTTC
. | TRBJ2-5 | TRBV24-1 | . | CATSDLHLDTDRETQYF | TGTGCCACCAGTGATTTGCATCTGGACACGGATCGGGAGACCCAGTACTTC
TRBD2 | TRBJ2-1 | TRBV29-1 | . | CSVGSGKEEQFF | TGCAGCGTAGGTAGCGGGAAAGAGGAGCAGTTCTTC
TRBD2 | TRBJ2-1 | TRBV20-1 | few | CSARGRRTSSHEQFF | TGCAGTGCTAGGGGAAGAAGGACTAGTAGCCATGAGCAGTTCTTC
TRBD1 | TRBJ1-5 | TRBV7-2 | few | CASSLERAGGNQPQHF | TGTGCCAGCAGCTTAGAGAGGGCAGGGGGAAATCAGCCCCAGCATTTT
TRBD2 | TRBJ2-7 | TRBV20-1 | . | CSASGLAGSASYEQYF | TGCAGTGCTAGTGGGCTAGCGGGTTCTGCCTCCTACGAGCAGTACTTC
. | TRBJ2-5 | TRBV7-2 | few | CASSLSPGKIGTQYF | TGTGCCAGCAGCTTGTCCCCCGGGAAGATTGGGACCCAGTACTTC
. | TRBJ1-2 | TRBV29-1 | . | CSVERTGFGYTF | TGCAGCGTTGAAAGAACAGGGTTTGGCTACACCTTC
. | TRBJ2-1 | TRBV7-9 | once | CASTEATPSFF | TGTGCCAGCACCGAGGCGACTCCATCGTTCTTC
TRBD2 | TRBJ2-7 | TRBV2 | . | CASTGTSGRGEQYF | TGTGCCAGCACCGGGACTAGCGGGAGGGGTGAGCAGTACTTC